These 22 T cell receptor beta chains were sequenced from one sample in a study of cytomegalovirus exposure and HLA in healthy donors. In the PCR, 60 Vbeta and 13 Jbeta primers were used. Generated by immunoSEQ multiplex PCR, the TCRdb table keeps only in-frame clones and is missing some. The sample holds around 140,000 clones, 65% to 85% seen once. Sequenced material: PBMCs. The receptors originated from a woman aged 18-29 years in good health and CMV-seronegative.

The gene calls are TRBV29-1 and TRBJ2-5; 8 bases agree with TRBD1. The germline V gene encodes CDR1 SQVTM and CDR2 ANQGSEA. The CDR3 sequence is 13 residues long. With 8 bases clipped from V and 2 bases from J, the junction kept 7 bases outside the gene matches. Here the CDR3 reads CSSRGQGQETQYF. CDR3 DNA sequence: TGCAGCTCCCGTGGACAGGGACAAGAGACCCAGTACTTC.

The chain couples TRBV11-2 to TRBJ1-5, with no clear D. Germline V lookup: CDR1 SGHAT, CDR2 FQNNGV. The V and J ends lost 1 base and 4 bases respectively, with 5 bases between them. The CDR3 is made up of 13 amino acids. The CDR3 protein is CASSLGTNQPQHF. CDR3 nucleotides: TGTGCCAGCAGCTTAGGAACAAATCAGCCCCAGCATTTT. Full variable domain (remainder filled in from reference TRBV11-2 and TRBJ1-5): EAGVAQSPRYKIIEKRQSVAFWCNPISGHATLYWYQQILGQGPKLLIQFQNNGVVDDSQLPKDRFSAERLKGVDSTLKIQPAKLEDSAVYLCASSLGTNQPQHFGDGTRLSIL.

The DNA of the CDR3 is TGCGCCAGCAGCCAAGATTACCAGACGCAGTATTTT. It codes for CASSQDYQTQYF. The chain uses TRBV4-1 and TRBJ2-3, with no clear D. This CDR3 contains 12 residues. Germline V CDR1 and CDR2: MGHRA, YSYEKL. The ends were cut back, 0 bases at V and 9 bases at J, with 7 bases in the middle.

The genes are TRBV7-6 and TRBJ2-5; maybe TRBD2 (6 bases). The CDR3 sequence is 15 residues long. Germline V gene sequence: CDR1 SGHVS, CDR2 FNYEAQ. V lost 5 bases and J 5 bases, leaving 18 bases between the germline ends. The CDR3 bases are TGTGCCAGCAGCCTCGGGGACTTCCCTAGGGAGACCCAGTACTTC. Translation: CASSLGDFPRETQYF.

This chain connects TRBV6-1 to TRBJ1-2; 8 nucleotides align to TRBD1. The germline CDR1 and CDR2 sequences are MNHNS and SASEGT. The CDR3 is made up of 15 amino acids. The J segment lost 3 bases and the V segment lost 6 bases, leaving 9 bases of the junction unmatched. The CDR3 sequence is CASSPGQGRDYGYTF. The CDR3 DNA is TGTGCCAGCAGCCCCGGACAGGGACGGGACTATGGCTACACCTTC.

This sequence joins TRBV7-9 and TRBJ2-7, with TRBD2 matching over 12 bases. J gave up 6 bases and V 0 bases, and 3 bases lay outside the gene matches. Germline CDR1 reads SEHNR; CDR2 reads FQNEAQ (reference sequence). CDR3 length: 15 residues. CDR3 protein: CASSLALAGGGEQYF. In DNA form, the CDR3 reads TGTGCCAGCAGCTTAGCCCTAGCGGGAGGGGGCGAGCAGTACTTC. The full variable domain, with the rest looked up from reference TRBV7-9 and TRBJ2-7, is DTGVSQNPRHKITKRGQNVTFRCDPISEHNRLYWYRQTLGQGPEFLTYFQNEAQLEKSRLLSDRFSAERPKGSFSTLEIQRTEQGDSAMYLCASSLALAGGGEQYFGPGTRLTVT.

The chain joins TRBV6-5 to TRBJ2-1, with a possible D match to TRBD2 (5 bases). Germline V gene data show CDR1 as MNHEY and CDR2 as SVGAGI. The length of the CDR3 is 13 residues. V was trimmed by 10 bases and J by 6 bases, leaving 16 bases between them. CDR3 in DNA: TGTGCCACTGAAAGGGCTAGCATCAATGAGCAGTTCTTC. It translates to CATERASINEQFF.

The chain employs TRBV5-6 and TRBJ2-7; 9 bases fit TRBD1. V shed 3 bases, J shed 2 bases, and the junction held 6 bases outside the gene matches. CDR1 is SGHDT and CDR2 is YYEEEE in the germline V gene. This CDR3 contains 15 residues. CDR3 DNA sequence: TGTGCCAGCAGCTCAACGGGACAGGGTGCCTACGAGCAGTACTTC. Translated: CASSSTGQGAYEQYF. The variable domain in full, with the rest retrieved from reference TRBV5-6 and TRBJ2-7, is DAGVTQSPTHLIKTRGQQVTLRCSPKSGHDTVSWYQQALGQGPQFIFQYYEEEERQRGNFPDRFSGHQFPNYSSELNVNALLLGDSALYLCASSSTGQGAYEQYFGPGTRLTVT.

The J gene is TRBJ2-4, the V gene TRBV12-5; D might be TRBD2 (6 bases). Germline CDR1 is LGHNT and CDR2 is FRNRAP. CDR3 length equals 12 residues. Trimming cost V 6 bases and J 7 bases, with 10 bases left between them. The CDR3: CASGVGRNIQYF. CDR3 DNA sequence: TGTGCTAGTGGGGTTGGGAGGAACATTCAGTACTTC.

The rearrangement uses TRBV19 and TRBJ2-3; 10 nucleotides match TRBD2. Per the germline V gene, CDR1 is LNHDA and CDR2 is SQIVND (reference sequence). CDR3 length: 16 residues. V lost 3 bases and J lost 1; bases outside the gene matches: 4. CDR3 loop: CASSIRLAGGTDTQYF. In nucleotides, the CDR3 is TGTGCCAGTAGTATCCGGCTAGCGGGAGGCACAGATACGCAGTATTTT.

This chain joins TRBV9 and TRBJ2-1; possibly TRBD2 for D (6 bases). Germline CDR1 and CDR2: SGDLS and YYNGEE. V shed 0 bases and J shed 5 bases, with 15 bases lying between them. CDR3 length equals 16 residues. CDR3 protein: CASSVVGGRGDNEQFF. Here the CDR3 DNA reads TGTGCCAGCAGCGTAGTAGGAGGGAGAGGGGACAATGAGCAGTTCTTC.

This chain joins TRBV19 and TRBJ2-1, with 7 nucleotides matching TRBD2. CDR1 is LNHDA, CDR2 SQIVND, per germline (reference sequence). V was clipped by 4 bases and J by 3 bases; unmatched bases: 6. This CDR3 comprises 15 residues. CDR3 sequence (DNA): TGTGCCAGTAGTACCGATAGCGGGCTCTACAATGAGCAGTTCTTC. This translates into CASSTDSGLYNEQFF. Full variable domain (rest looked up from reference TRBV19 and TRBJ2-1): DGGITQSPKYLFRKEGQNVTLSCEQNLNHDAMYWYRQDPGQGLRLIYYSQIVNDFQKGDIAEGYSVSREKKESFPLTVTSAQKNPTAFYLCASSTDSGLYNEQFFGPGTRLTVL.

The chain recombines TRBV6-1 with TRBJ2-3, with TRBD2 identical over 10 bases. Germline V gives CDR1 MNHNS, CDR2 SASEGT. The J segment lost 4 bases and the V segment lost 6 bases, leaving 7 bases of the junction unmatched. This CDR3 has 15 amino acids. DNA for the CDR3: TGTGCCAGCAGACTCCTAGCGGGAGACCCAGATACGCAGTATTTT. Residues: CASRLLAGDPDTQYF.

The chain recombines TRBV4-1 with TRBJ2-2; 9 bases are shared with TRBD2. The CDR3 is made up of 16 amino acids. Germline-derived CDR1 and CDR2 are MGHRA and YSYEKL. With 4 bases clipped from V and 2 bases from J, the junction kept 5 bases outside the gene matches. CDR3 DNA sequence: TGCGCCAGCAGCCCCGGGACTAGCAGAAACACCGGGGAGCTGTTTTTT. Amino acid sequence: CASSPGTSRNTGELFF.

This clone was found a few times. The chain links TRBV6-1 to TRBJ1-2; TRBD1 matches 7 bases. CDR3 size: 16 residues. V shed 3 bases, J shed 2 bases, and the junction held 9 bases outside the gene matches. Germline assignment: CDR1 MNHNS and CDR2 SASEGT. Here the CDR3 reads CASSDRDSRINYGYTF. The CDR3, as DNA: TGTGCCAGCAGTGATCGGGACAGCAGAATCAACTATGGCTACACCTTC.

In this sample, this clone turned up a few times. The CDR3 protein is CATLESGANVLTF. CDR3 nucleotides: TGTGCCACTTTGGAGTCTGGGGCCAACGTCCTGACTTTC. The chain recombines TRBV2 with TRBJ2-6; no clear D. V was trimmed by 10 bases and J by 1 base, leaving 8 bases between them. Germline V gene sequence: CDR1 SNHLY, CDR2 FYNNEI. The CDR3 length is 13 residues.

The chain joins TRBV7-8 to TRBJ2-3, with TRBD2 matching 7 bases. V lost 1 base, J lost 3 bases, and 4 bases stayed unmatched. The V gene's germline CDR1 is SGHVS and CDR2 FQNEAQ. There are 15 residues in the CDR3. The CDR3 nucleotides are TGTGCCAGCAGCTTAGGCGGGAGTCTGACAGATACGCAGTATTTT. It specifies CASSLGGSLTDTQYF.

The chain couples TRBV2 to TRBJ1-5; D is uncertain. Trimming removed 8 bases from V and 9 bases from J, with 11 bases in between. In germline, CDR1 is SNHLY, CDR2 FYNNEI. The CDR3 sequence is 11 residues long. The CDR3 DNA follows: TGTGCCAGCTCCCTTGCCGGGCCCCAGCATTTT. Its translation is CASSLAGPQHF.

The J gene is TRBJ1-1, the V gene TRBV6-5, with a weak D call TRBD1 (5 bases). Germline CDR1 and CDR2: MNHEY and SVGAGI. This CDR3 is built from 15 residues. V lost 4 bases, J lost 2 bases, and 14 bases lay in between. The CDR3 nucleotides read TGTGCCAGCAGTTTACTCGTCCAGGGTAACACTGAAGCTTTCTTT. Protein product: CASSLLVQGNTEAFF.

V usage is TRBV2 and J usage is TRBJ2-3; D possibly corresponds to TRBD2 (6 bases). V dropped 8 bases and J dropped 3 bases, with 15 bases sitting between them. Germline CDR1 reads SNHLY; CDR2 reads FYNNEI. This CDR3 spans 14 amino acids. CDR3 region: CASGGLRGTDTQYF. The CDR3 DNA reads TGTGCCAGCGGGGGACTGAGGGGTACAGATACGCAGTATTTT.

V is TRBV2 and J is TRBJ2-7; possibly TRBD2 for D (6 bases). This CDR3 region has 15 residues. V was shortened by 6 bases and J by 3 bases, with 18 bases between the two germline ends. Germline assignment: CDR1 SNHLY and CDR2 FYNNEI. The CDR3 loop reads CASRQERDSYYEQYF. The CDR3 bases are TGTGCCAGCAGACAGGAACGGGACTCCTACTACGAGCAGTACTTC.

This clone has a handful of counts. This chain joins TRBV15 and TRBJ2-7; D is unclear. The CDR3 spans 13 residues. V lost 0 bases and J 4 bases, leaving 7 bases between the germline ends. The V gene's germline CDR1 is LNHNV and CDR2 YYDKDF (reference sequence). The CDR3 region has the DNA TGTGCCACCAGCAGAGAAAATACTTACGAGCAGTACTTC. Translated: CATSRENTYEQYF.